This section outlines one T cell receptor (beta chain) sequence together with its context. Its antigen is undetermined. V lost 4 bases, J lost 3 bases, and 10 bases lay in between. Germline assignment: CDR1 SGHRS and CDR2 YFSETQ. This CDR3 has 13 residues. Under the authors' procedure: Sequence data from immunoSEQ were junction-only and lacked quality scores; consequently, filtering differed. Clones were sequenced by immunoSEQ multiplex PCR, and TCRdb holds only the in-frame ones, with some missing. V and J calls and clone size are given by that table; D and trimming were obtained from the DNA. The sample has around 2.1 million clones; under 97% are singletons. The sample is drawn from a study of shared clonotypes between healthy human individuals. Study conclusions and caveats: Larger estimated richness was generally seen in naive subsets than in memory subsets. Among donors, sharing of clonotypes was expected to be affected by sequencing depth.

Input material: naive CD4+ T cells sorted from blood. The subset here: CD45RA+ positively selected. The receptor's source is a man between 18 and 35 years old in good health. The J gene is TRBJ1-2, the V gene TRBV5-1, with a weak D call TRBD1 (5 bases). CDR3 region: CASSGDGDYGYTF. CDR3 nucleotides: TGCGCCAGCAGCGGGGACGGAGACTATGGCTACACCTTC.